Below, one T cell receptor (beta chain) is given with its context. What it binds is not known. The investigators amplified TCR beta CDR3 regions from RNA transcripts. A first-round RT-PCR of the TCR CDR3 used the HTBI primer set. TCRdb itself ran the multiplex PCR reads through MiXCR, one entry per CDR3 protein. The sample shows about 380,000 distinct CDR3 sequences, roughly 13% of them seen only once. This CDR3 region has 13 residues. Per the germline V gene, CDR1 is MGHRA and CDR2 is YSYEKL. J gave up 7 bases and V 3 bases, and 1 base lay outside the gene matches. The sample comes from a study of T cells in Graves' hyperthyroidism and ophthalmopathy. Study in general: Once the initial diagnosis was made, peripheral blood was obtained before any treatment. General study points: Ophthalmopathy and stable hyperthyroidism were separated by a 13 V-J model.

The patients, who ranged from 18 to 65 in age, presented with newly diagnosed hyperthyroidism lasting under 2 months. Thyroid ultrasound and orbital computed tomography, with clinical symptoms and serum thyroxine and TRAb, informed diagnoses. This TCR was recovered from a man aged 25 to 45 with Graves' hyperthyroidism that later progressed to Graves' ophthalmopathy. The V gene is TRBV4-1, the J gene TRBJ2-1, with 9 bases aligning to TRBD1. Sequencing was done on a sample of blood. The CDR3 DNA reads as TGCGCCAGCAGCCAGGGACAGGGAAATGAGCAGTTCTTC. The encoded protein is CASSQGQGNEQFF.